One and the same sample provided the 11 T cell receptor beta chains below, sequenced in a study of PD-1 blockade in classical Hodgkin lymphoma. Profiled with immunoSEQ multiplex PCR; TCRdb holds only in-frame clones, not every one. The sample has roughly 94,000 clones; 85% to 95% are singletons. Stated time point: cycle 4 day 1 (C4D1), after six to seven weeks of nivolumab. Each of the patients experienced relapse following autologous stem cell transplantation, and their brentuximab vedotin exposure differed. The sample consisted of peripheral blood mononuclear cells (PBMCs), taken before the fourth cycle of nivolumab. These receptors came from a human donor with classical Hodgkin lymphoma.

The V gene is TRBV30, the J gene TRBJ1-4; D is unclear. Trimming took 2 bases from V and 9 from J, leaving 25 bases between them. The CDR3 has 17 amino acids. Germline CDR1 is GTSNPN and CDR2 is SVGIG (reference sequence). The CDR3 region is CAWSQGWRESKEKKLFF. The CDR3 DNA follows: TGTGCCTGGAGTCAAGGATGGAGGGAATCGAAGGAGAAAAAACTGTTTTTT.

The rearrangement joins TRBV5-6 to TRBJ2-7; TRBD2 agrees at 9 bases. With V trimmed by 3 bases and J by 6 bases, 7 bases remained unmatched. Germline CDR1 and CDR2: SGHDT and YYEEEE. CDR3 length: 14 amino acids. CDR3 sequence (DNA): TGTGCCAGCAGCTATAGCGGGAGATTGGTCGAGCAGTACTTC. This codes for CASSYSGRLVEQYF.

The rearrangement uses TRBV21-1 and TRBJ2-1; TRBD2, the D gene given by the table, was not confirmed from the DNA. TRBV21-1 is reported as a pseudogene. The CDR3 has 17 amino acids. In DNA, the CDR3 is TGTGCCAGCAGCAAAGGTATTAGGCGGGAGGACTACAATGAGCAGTTCTTC. This encodes CASSKGIRREDYNEQFF.

The chain recombines TRBV29-1 with TRBJ2-3; 13 nucleotides match TRBD2. Germline V gene data show CDR1 as SQVTM and CDR2 as ANQGSEA. The trim removed 7 bases at V and 4 bases at J, leaving 8 bases unmatched. The CDR3 sequence is 15 residues long. The CDR3 DNA sequence: TGCAGCGCCGCACTAGCGGGAGGGCCCTCAGATACGCAGTATTTT. Its translation: CSAALAGGPSDTQYF.

The chain uses TRBV29-1 and TRBJ1-1; perhaps TRBD1 as D (5 bases). This CDR3 comprises 12 residues. Germline-derived CDR1 and CDR2 are SQVTM and ANQGSEA. The V gene lost 7 bases and the J gene lost 1 base, with 10 bases spanning the gap. The CDR3 sequence: CSGGRGNTEAFF. CDR3 DNA: TGCAGCGGGGGCCGGGGGAACACTGAAGCTTTCTTT.

The V gene is TRBV10-3, the J gene TRBJ2-1; 9 nucleotides agree with TRBD2. V dropped 0 bases and J dropped 7; count of bases not matched to a gene: 7. Germline CDR1 reads ENHRY; CDR2 reads SYGVKD. This CDR3 is 16 amino acids long. The CDR3 DNA reads TGTGCCATCAGTGAGTCTCGCAGCGGGAGGCTAAATGAGCAGTTCTTC. This translates into CAISESRSGRLNEQFF.

The J gene is TRBJ1-2, the V gene TRBV9; no clear D. In germline, CDR1 is SGDLS, CDR2 YYNGEE. V gave up 0 bases and J gave up 1 base, with 4 bases separating them. This CDR3 spans 13 amino acids. This CDR3 reads CASSVGLNYGYTF. The DNA for the CDR3 is TGTGCCAGCAGCGTAGGTCTTAACTATGGCTACACCTTC.

This clone has only a few counts. The chain is built from TRBV27 and TRBJ1-2; 7 bases map to TRBD1. Germline V lookup: CDR1 MNHEY, CDR2 SMNVEV (reference sequence). The J segment lost 4 bases and the V segment lost 5 bases, leaving 7 bases of the junction unmatched. The CDR3 runs 14 residues. CDR3 nucleotides: TGTGCCAGCAGTCAGGGGACAGTTGGCTATGGCTACACCTTC. This encodes CASSQGTVGYGYTF.

This clone has a single count. The rearrangement joins TRBV7-9 to TRBJ1-2, with D unresolved. V dropped 3 bases and J dropped 7 bases, with 27 bases sitting between them. This CDR3 spans 18 amino acids. Germline loops: CDR1 SEHNR, CDR2 FQNEAQ (reference sequence). CDR3 in amino acids: CASSLSPPSQWVFRGYTF. The CDR3 bases are TGTGCCAGCAGCTTGTCCCCCCCTTCTCAGTGGGTTTTTCGTGGCTACACCTTC.

The chain joins TRBV28 to TRBJ1-2; 8 nucleotides match TRBD1. The CDR3 runs 14 residues. CDR1 MDHEN and CDR2 SYDVKM come from the germline V gene. With 7 bases clipped from V and 4 bases from J, the junction kept 8 bases outside the gene matches. CDR3 protein: CASTPPGQVYGYTF. CDR3 nucleotide sequence: TGTGCCAGCACCCCTCCGGGACAGGTCTATGGCTACACCTTC.

The chain carries TRBV30 and TRBJ2-5, with a tentative D call TRBD1 (6 bases). In germline, CDR1 is GTSNPN, CDR2 SVGIG (reference sequence). The germline V and J ends were trimmed by 0 bases and 5 bases, with 13 bases remaining between them. This CDR3 contains 14 residues. The CDR3 region is CAWSVRGQKETQYF. CDR3 coding DNA: TGTGCCTGGAGTGTAAGGGGACAAAAGGAGACCCAGTACTTC. Combining the CDR3 with reference TRBV30 and TRBJ2-5 gives the whole variable domain SQTIHQWPATLVQPVGSPLSLECTVEGTSNPNLYWYRQAAGRGLQLLFYSVGIGQISSEVPQNLSASRPQDRQFILSSKKLLLSDSGFYLCAWSVRGQKETQYFGPGTRLLVL.